This entry is about one TCR beta chain. The antigen is unknown. This entry comes from a study of lymphopenia after photon versus proton radiotherapy. Germline V gene data show CDR1 as SNHLY and CDR2 as FYNNEI. The junction had 5 bases not matched to a gene; V was cut back by 5 bases and J by 1 base. This CDR3 has 15 residues. Study results and limitations: After lymphocyte nadir, photon-treated repertoires showed oligoclonal expansion, especially CD8+ Temra.

The data were produced by immunoSEQ multiplex PCR, yet TCRdb's version contains in-frame clones alone and is incomplete. Of 68,000 or so clones listed, roughly 93% are singletons. This chain joins TRBV2 and TRBJ2-3; TRBD2 matches 8 bases. This specimen was peripheral blood, taken from a patient treated with photon-based radiotherapy. The receptor comes from a woman aged 70-85 years with pancreatic cancer. CDR3 protein: CASSQLAARTDTQYF. CDR3 nucleotides: TGTGCCAGCAGTCAACTAGCGGCGCGCACAGATACGCAGTATTTT.